This entry concerns a single TCR beta chain. These data are taken from a study of blood T cell repertoires in COVID-19. Study background: Some COVID-19 samples were acute and others convalescent; all came from the United States, Italy and Spain. Sources were T cells, B-cell-depleted T cells, or PBMCs; the material itself was cDNA or gDNA.

During active infection, Seattle patients enrolled and were then monitored through disease. The table came from immunoSEQ multiplex PCR; TCRdb's copy has only in-frame clones and leaves some out. Counted here are 250,000 to 400,000 clones, 85% to 90% occurring once; the ten biggest clones make up 2.9%. The clonotype was recovered from a woman aged 30 to 39 with COVID-19, enrolled during active disease. What was sequenced was peripheral blood.

The CDR3 is CATTDRVYGYTF. CDR3 bases: TGTGCCACTACGGACAGAGTCTATGGCTACACCTTC. J is TRBJ1-2 and V is TRBV2; a weak D match, TRBD1 (6 bases). From germline, CDR1 is SNHLY and CDR2 FYNNEI. This CDR3 comprises 12 residues. V lost 10 bases and J lost 4, with 13 bases in between.